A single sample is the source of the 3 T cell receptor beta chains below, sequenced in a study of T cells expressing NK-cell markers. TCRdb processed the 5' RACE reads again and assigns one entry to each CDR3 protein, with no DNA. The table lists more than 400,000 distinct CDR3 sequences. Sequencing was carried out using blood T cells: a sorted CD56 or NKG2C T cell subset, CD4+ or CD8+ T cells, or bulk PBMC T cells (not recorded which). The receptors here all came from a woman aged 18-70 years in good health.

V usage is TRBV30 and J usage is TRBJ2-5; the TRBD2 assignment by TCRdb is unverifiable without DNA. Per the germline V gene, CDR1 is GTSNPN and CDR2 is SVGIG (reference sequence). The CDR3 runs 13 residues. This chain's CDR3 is CALPPGVAETQYF.

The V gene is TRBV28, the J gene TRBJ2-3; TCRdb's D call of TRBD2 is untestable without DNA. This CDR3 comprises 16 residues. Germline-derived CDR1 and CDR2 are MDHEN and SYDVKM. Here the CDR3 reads CASSTRGGSSADTQYF.

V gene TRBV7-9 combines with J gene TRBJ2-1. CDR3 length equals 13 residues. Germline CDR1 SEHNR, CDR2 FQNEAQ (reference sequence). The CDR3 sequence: CASSATSSNEQFF.